This TCR beta chain was observed in a study of shared clonotypes between healthy human individuals. Study-level findings and limits: For sorted subsets, rarefaction showed incomplete sequencing despite large depth.

Assay runs were performed at deep level. Clones were sequenced by immunoSEQ multiplex PCR, and TCRdb holds only the in-frame ones, with some missing. The sample has over a million clones; about 96% are singletons. Germline V CDR1 and CDR2: MDHEN, SYDVKM. The CDR3 covers 12 residues. Trimming left V 7 bases short and J 0 bases short, with 3 bases between. As regards this clone: The antigen remains unidentified.

This chain joins TRBV28 and TRBJ2-2; no reliable D call. Sequencing was carried out using naive CD4+ T cells sorted from blood. Subset meaning: CD45RA+ positively selected. This clonotype was obtained from a man between 25 and 39 years old in good health. For the CDR3, the DNA is TGTGCCAGCAATACGAACACCGGGGAGCTGTTTTTT. Translated: CASNTNTGELFF. The whole variable domain, remainder taken from reference TRBV28 and TRBJ2-2, is DVKVTQSSRYLVKRTGEKVFLECVQDMDHENMFWYRQDPGLGLRLIYFSYDVKMKEKGDIPEGYSVSREKKERFSLILESASTNQTSMYLCASNTNTGELFFGEGSRLTVL.